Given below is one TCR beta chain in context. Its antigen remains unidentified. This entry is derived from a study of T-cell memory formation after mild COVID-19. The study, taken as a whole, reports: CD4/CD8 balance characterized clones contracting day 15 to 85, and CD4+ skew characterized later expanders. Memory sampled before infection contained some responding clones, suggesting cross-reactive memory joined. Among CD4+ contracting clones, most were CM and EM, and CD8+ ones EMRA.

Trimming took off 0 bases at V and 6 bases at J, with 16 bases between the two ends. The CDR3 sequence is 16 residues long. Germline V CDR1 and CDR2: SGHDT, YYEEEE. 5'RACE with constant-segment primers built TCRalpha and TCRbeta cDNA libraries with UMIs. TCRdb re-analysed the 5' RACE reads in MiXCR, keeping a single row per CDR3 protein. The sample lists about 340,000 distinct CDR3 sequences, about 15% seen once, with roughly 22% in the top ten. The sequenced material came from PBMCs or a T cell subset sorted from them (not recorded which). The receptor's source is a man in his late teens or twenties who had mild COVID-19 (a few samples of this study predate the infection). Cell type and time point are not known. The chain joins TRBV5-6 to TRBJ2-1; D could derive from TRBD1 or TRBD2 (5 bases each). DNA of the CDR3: TGTGCCAGCAGCTTGGTGTGGTCGGGGCCAAGCAATGAGCAGTTCTTC. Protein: CASSLVWSGPSNEQFF.